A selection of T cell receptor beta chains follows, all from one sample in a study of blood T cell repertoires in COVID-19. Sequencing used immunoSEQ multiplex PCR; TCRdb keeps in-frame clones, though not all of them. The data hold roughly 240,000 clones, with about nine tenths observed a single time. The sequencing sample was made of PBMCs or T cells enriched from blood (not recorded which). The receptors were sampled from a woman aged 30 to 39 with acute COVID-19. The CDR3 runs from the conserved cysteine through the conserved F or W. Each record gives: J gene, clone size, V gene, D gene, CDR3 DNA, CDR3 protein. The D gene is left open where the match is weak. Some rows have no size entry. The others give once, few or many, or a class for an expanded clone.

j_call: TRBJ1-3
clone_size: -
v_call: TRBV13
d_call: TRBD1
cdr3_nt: TGTGCCAGCAGCCTCCGGGACAGGGCCAACACCATATATTTT
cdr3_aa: CASSLRDRANTIYF

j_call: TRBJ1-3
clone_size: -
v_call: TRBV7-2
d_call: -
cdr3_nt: TGTGCCAGCAGCTTAGGCGGAGGGAACACCATATATTTT
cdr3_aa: CASSLGGGNTIYF

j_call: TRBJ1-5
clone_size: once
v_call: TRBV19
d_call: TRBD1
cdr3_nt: TGTGCCAGTAGTATCGTGGACAGGGATCAGCCCCAGCATTTT
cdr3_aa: CASSIVDRDQPQHF

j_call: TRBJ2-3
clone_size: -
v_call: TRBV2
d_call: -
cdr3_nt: TGTGCCAGCAGTGTGAGGGAAATCAACACAGATACGCAGTATTTT
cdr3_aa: CASSVREINTDTQYF

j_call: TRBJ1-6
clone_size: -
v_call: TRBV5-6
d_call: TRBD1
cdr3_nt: TGTGCCAGCAGCCACCAGGGGGCGGATTCACCCCTCCACTTT
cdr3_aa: CASSHQGADSPLHF

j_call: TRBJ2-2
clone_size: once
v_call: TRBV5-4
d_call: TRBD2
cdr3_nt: TGTGCCAGCAGCTTGTGGGTAGCGGGGGCCACCGGGGAGCTGTTTTTT
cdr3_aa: CASSLWVAGATGELFF

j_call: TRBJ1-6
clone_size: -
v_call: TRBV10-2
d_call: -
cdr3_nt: TGCGCCAGCAGCGCCGAACCCCGAGATGGCTCCTATAATTCACCCCTCCACTTT
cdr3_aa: CASSAEPRDGSYNSPLHF

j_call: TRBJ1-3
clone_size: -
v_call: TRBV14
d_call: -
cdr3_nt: TGTGCCAGCAGCCAACTTTCCTCTCTCTCTGGAAACACCATATATTTT
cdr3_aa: CASSQLSSLSGNTIYF

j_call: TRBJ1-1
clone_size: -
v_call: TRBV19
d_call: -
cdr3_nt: TGTGCCAGTAGATTTGGGGCCCCGGGAGGCACTGAAGCTTTCTTT
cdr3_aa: CASRFGAPGGTEAFF

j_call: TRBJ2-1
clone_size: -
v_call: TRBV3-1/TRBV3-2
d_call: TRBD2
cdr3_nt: TGTGCCAGCAGCCCACTCGGGGGGGCCGCCTACAATGAGCAGTTCTTC
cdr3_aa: CASSPLGGAAYNEQFF

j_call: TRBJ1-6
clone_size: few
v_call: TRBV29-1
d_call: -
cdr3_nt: TGCAGCGTGGGAGTTGGGTCGGAAGGTTCACCCCTCCACTTT
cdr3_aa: CSVGVGSEGSPLHF

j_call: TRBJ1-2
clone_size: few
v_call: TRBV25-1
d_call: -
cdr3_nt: TGTGCCAGCAGTGTCGCACAGGGTGTTTACGGCTACACCTTC
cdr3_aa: CASSVAQGVYGYTF

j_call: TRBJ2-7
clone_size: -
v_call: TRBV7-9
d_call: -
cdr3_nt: TGTGCCAGCAGCAACCCGACGCCGGGGTCCGAGCAGTACTTC
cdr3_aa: CASSNPTPGSEQYF

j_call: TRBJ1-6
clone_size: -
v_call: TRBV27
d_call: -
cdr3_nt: TGTGCCAGCAGGGAGTATGGATCACCCCTCCACTTT
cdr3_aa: CASREYGSPLHF

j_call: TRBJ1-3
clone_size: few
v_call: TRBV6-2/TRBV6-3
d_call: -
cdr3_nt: TGTGCCAGCAGTCGCCTGGAGAGCTCTGGAAACACCATATATTTT
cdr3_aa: CASSRLESSGNTIYF

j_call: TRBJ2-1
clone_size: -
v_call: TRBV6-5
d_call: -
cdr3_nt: TGTGCCAGCAAAGGGGGAAATGAGCAGTTCTTC
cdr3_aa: CASKGGNEQFF

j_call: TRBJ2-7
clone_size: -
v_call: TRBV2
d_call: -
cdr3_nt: TGTGCCAGCAGAACAGGGAACGAGCAGTACTTC
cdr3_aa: CASRTGNEQYF

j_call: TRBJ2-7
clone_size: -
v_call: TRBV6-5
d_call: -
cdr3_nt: TGTGCCAGCATGAGAAGTAAGGGGGACTCCTACGAGCAGTACTTC
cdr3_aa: CASMRSKGDSYEQYF

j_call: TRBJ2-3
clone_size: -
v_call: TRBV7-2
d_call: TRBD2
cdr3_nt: TGTGCCAGCAACTATTTAGCGGGGGCCGGAGATACGCAGTATTTT
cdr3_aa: CASNYLAGAGDTQYF

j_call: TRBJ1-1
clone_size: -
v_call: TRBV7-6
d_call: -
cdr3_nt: TGTGCCAGCAGCTTGGGAGGTCCGAACACTGAAGCTTTCTTT
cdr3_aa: CASSLGGPNTEAFF

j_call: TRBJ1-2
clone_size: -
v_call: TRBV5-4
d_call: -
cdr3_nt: TGTGCCAGCAGGTCAATAGCTAACTATGGCTACACCTTC
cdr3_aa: CASRSIANYGYTF

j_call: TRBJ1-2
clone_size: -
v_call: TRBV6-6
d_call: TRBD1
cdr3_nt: TGTGCCAGCAGTTACACGACAGGGGTTGGCTATGGCTACACCTTC
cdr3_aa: CASSYTTGVGYGYTF

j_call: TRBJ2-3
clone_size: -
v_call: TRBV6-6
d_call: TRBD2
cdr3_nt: TGTGCCAGCAGTTACTCAACTAGCGGGGGTACAGATACGCAGTATTTT
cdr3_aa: CASSYSTSGGTDTQYF

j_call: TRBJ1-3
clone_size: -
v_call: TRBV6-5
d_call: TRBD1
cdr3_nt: TGTGCCAGCAGTATCAGACAGGGGGGAAACACCATATATTTT
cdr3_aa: CASSIRQGGNTIYF

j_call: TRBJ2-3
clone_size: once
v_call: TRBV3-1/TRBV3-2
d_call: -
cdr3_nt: TGTGCCAGCAGCCAAGGGGAGTGGGATACGCAGTATTTT
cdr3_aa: CASSQGEWDTQYF

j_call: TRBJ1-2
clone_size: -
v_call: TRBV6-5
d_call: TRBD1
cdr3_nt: TGTGCCAGCATCCTACAGGGGGGAAGTGGCTACACCTTC
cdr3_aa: CASILQGGSGYTF

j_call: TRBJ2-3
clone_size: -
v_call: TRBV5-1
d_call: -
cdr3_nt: TGCGCCAGCAGCGAAAGGGTGACTAAAACGCAGTATTTT
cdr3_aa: CASSERVTKTQYF

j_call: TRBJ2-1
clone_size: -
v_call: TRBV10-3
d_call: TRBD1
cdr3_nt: TGTGCCATCAGTGAGCCGGGACAGAGCTCCTACAATGAGCAGTTCTTC
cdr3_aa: CAISEPGQSSYNEQFF

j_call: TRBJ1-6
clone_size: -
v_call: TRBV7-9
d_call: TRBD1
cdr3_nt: TGTGCCAGCAGCTCGGGACAGGATAATTCACCCCTCCACTTT
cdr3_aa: CASSSGQDNSPLHF

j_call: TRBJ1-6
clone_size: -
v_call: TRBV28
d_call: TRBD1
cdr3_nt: TGTGCCAGCAGTTTTGGGGACAGGAGGGATTCACCCCTCCACTTT
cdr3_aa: CASSFGDRRDSPLHF

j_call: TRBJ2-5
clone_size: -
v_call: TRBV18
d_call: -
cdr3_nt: TGTGCCAGCTCACCACCGGTCCACAGGGTCGAGACCCAGTACTTC
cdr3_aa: CASSPPVHRVETQYF

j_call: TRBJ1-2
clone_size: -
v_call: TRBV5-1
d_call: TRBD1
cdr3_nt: TGCGCCAGTAATCAGGGGGCGGAAGGCTACACCTTC
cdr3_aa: CASNQGAEGYTF

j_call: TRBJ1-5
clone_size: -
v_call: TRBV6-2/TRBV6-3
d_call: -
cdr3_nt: TGTGCCAGCAGTTGGGGCCCTGCGGAGCCCCAGCATTTT
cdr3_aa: CASSWGPAEPQHF

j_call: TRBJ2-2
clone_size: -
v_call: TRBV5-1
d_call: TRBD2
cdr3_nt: TGCGCCTCGAAGGAAGCGGGGGGGCCTATCGGGGAGCTGTTTTTT
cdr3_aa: CASKEAGGPIGELFF

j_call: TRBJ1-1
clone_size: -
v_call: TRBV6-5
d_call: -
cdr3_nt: TGTGCCAGCAGTTCTTATTCGAACACTGAAGCTTTCTTT
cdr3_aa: CASSSYSNTEAFF

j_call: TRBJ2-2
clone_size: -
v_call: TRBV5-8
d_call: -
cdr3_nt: TGTGCCAGCAGCAGGGGGACGAACACCGGGGAGCTGTTTTTT
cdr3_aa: CASSRGTNTGELFF

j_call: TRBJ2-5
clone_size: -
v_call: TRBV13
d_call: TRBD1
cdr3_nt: TGTGCCAGCAACCTCGGACAGGAGGAGACCCAGTACTTC
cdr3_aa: CASNLGQEETQYF

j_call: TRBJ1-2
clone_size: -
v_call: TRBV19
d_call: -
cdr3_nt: TGTGCCAGTAATGGGGCAGGGTATGGCTACACCTTC
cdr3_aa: CASNGAGYGYTF

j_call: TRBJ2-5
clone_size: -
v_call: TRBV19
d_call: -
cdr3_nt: TGTGCCAGTAGTATACCGGGACAAGTACAAGAGACCCAGTACTTC
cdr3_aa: CASSIPGQVQETQYF

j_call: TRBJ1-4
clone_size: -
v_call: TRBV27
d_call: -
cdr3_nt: TGTGCCAGCAGTTTAAACAGGGCCGAAAAACTGTTTTTT
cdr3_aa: CASSLNRAEKLFF

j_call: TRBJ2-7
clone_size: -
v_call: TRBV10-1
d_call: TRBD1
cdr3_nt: TGCGCCAGCAGTGAGTCGGGGGACAGGAGCTACGAGCAGTACTTC
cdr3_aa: CASSESGDRSYEQYF

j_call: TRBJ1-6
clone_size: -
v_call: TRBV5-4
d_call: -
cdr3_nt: TGTGCCAGCAGCTCGGCACCTGGACAGAGGAATTCACCCCTCCACTTT
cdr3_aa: CASSSAPGQRNSPLHF

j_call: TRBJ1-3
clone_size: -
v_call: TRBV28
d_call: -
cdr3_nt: TGTGCCAGCAGTTTGCTACCCGTGGGAATCCGGACAGAGATTGGAAACACCATATATTTT
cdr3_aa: CASSLLPVGIRTEIGNTIYF

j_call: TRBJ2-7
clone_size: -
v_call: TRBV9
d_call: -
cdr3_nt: TGTGCCAGCAGCCCAGCCGGGACTGCTTTCGAGCAGTACTTC
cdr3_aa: CASSPAGTAFEQYF

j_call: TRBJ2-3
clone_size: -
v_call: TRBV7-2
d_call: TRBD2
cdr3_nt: TGTGCCAGCAGCTTACAACTAGCGGGTTGGGGAGATACGCAGTATTTT
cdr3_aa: CASSLQLAGWGDTQYF

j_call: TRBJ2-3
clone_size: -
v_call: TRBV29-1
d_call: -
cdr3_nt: TGCAGCGTTGAGTCCGGAGATACGCAGTATTTT
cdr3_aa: CSVESGDTQYF

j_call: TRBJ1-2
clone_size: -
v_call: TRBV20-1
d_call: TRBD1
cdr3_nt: TGCAGTGCGTCGGGACAGACGAGCTACACCTTC
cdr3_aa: CSASGQTSYTF

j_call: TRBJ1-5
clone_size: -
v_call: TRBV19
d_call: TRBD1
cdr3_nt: TGTGCCAGTAGTCTTCCGACAGGGGGGAAGGATCAGCCCCAGCATTTT
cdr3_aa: CASSLPTGGKDQPQHF

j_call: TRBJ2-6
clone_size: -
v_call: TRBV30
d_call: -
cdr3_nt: TGTGCCTGGAGCGGGGTACCTGGGGCCAACGTCCTGACTTTC
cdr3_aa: CAWSGVPGANVLTF

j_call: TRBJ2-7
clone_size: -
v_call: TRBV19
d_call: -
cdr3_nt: TGTGCCAGTAGCTCGAGCTCCTACGAGCAGTACTTC
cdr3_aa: CASSSSSYEQYF

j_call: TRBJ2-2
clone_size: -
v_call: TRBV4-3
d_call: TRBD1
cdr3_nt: TGCGCCAGCAGCCCACAGGGGGCGACCGGGGAGCTGTTTTTT
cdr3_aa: CASSPQGATGELFF